These 3 T cell receptor beta chains originate from one sample sequenced in a study of blood T cell repertoires in COVID-19 (dated by TCRdb to the early 2020s). To prepare the library, the immunoSEQ multiplex PCR assay was applied. TCRdb obtained this table from immuneACCESS and retained in-frame rearrangements with V and J assigned. These tables miss some clones; where compared with another copy, unresolved V genes account for less than half of the shortfall, and the remainder is unexplained. This sample is represented by tens of thousands of clones; more than 90% of them were singletons. In total, the top ten clones hold less than 9% of the sample. Sequenced sample: peripheral blood. The receptors shown here come from a human donor in a cohort sampled during active COVID-19.

The rearrangement joins TRBV20-1 to TRBJ2-7; the D gene is possibly TRBD2 (5 bases). Per germline, CDR1 DFQATT and CDR2 SNEGSKA (reference sequence). With 3 bases removed from V and 6 bases from J, the gap between germline ends came to 18 bases. This CDR3 is 14 amino acids long. The CDR3 loop reads CSASGLAGPREQYF. The CDR3, as DNA: TGCAGTGCTAGTGGGCTAGCAGGCCCCCGCGAGCAGTACTTC.

V usage is TRBV11-2 and J usage is TRBJ2-7, with TRBD1 identical over 9 bases. CDR3 length: 16 amino acids. Germline loops: CDR1 SGHAT, CDR2 FQNNGV. The junction had 13 bases not matched to a gene; V was cut back by 5 bases and J by 5 bases. The CDR3 DNA reads as TGTGCCAGCAGCCCTTCCCCGGGACAGGGCAACCACGAGCAGTACTTC. Translating it yields CASSPSPGQGNHEQYF.

This chain joins TRBV30 and TRBJ2-1; tentative D call: TRBD2 (5 bases). The CDR3 length is 14 residues. Germline V gene lookup returns CDR1 GTSNPN and CDR2 SVGIG (reference sequence). The V and J ends lost 0 bases and 8 bases respectively, with 14 bases between them. CDR3 region: CAWSVRLAQDEQFF. CDR3 sequence (DNA): TGTGCCTGGAGTGTCCGGCTAGCTCAGGATGAGCAGTTCTTC.